What follows are 16 T cell receptor beta chains derived from one specimen sequenced in a study of blood T cell repertoires in COVID-19. Only in-frame clones appear in the TCRdb table, and some are missing; sequencing was by immunoSEQ multiplex PCR. This table holds 54,000 or so clones, over 75% found once. Sample: peripheral blood. The receptor source for this set is a man older than 75 with COVID-19, enrolled during active disease.

This chain links TRBV7-3 with TRBJ1-2; possible D gene TRBD1, 6 bases. Germline assignment: CDR1 SGHTA and CDR2 FQGTGA. There are 14 residues in the CDR3. V shed 5 bases and J shed 9 bases, with 19 bases lying between them. The CDR3 coding sequence is TGTGCCAGCAGCCCGAGTACGACAGGCCGGAGCTACACCTTC. Translated, it gives CASSPSTTGRSYTF.

The genes are TRBV6-5 and TRBJ2-3, with D tentatively TRBD1 (6 bases). The CDR3 is made up of 13 amino acids. The V end lost 8 bases, the J end lost 2 bases, and 11 bases lay between the germline ends. CDR1 is MNHEY, CDR2 SVGAGI, per germline. CDR3 loop: CASGRGHTDTQYF. The DNA of the CDR3 is TGTGCCAGCGGCAGGGGCCACACAGATACGCAGTATTTT.

The chain has TRBV5-6 and TRBJ2-1; 9 bases line up with TRBD2. The ends lost 0 bases at V and 4 bases at J; junction bases unmatched: 2. The germline V gene encodes CDR1 SGHDT and CDR2 YYEEEE. CDR3 size: 15 residues. CDR3 protein: CASSLGLAGYNEQFF. CDR3 bases: TGTGCCAGCAGCTTGGGGCTAGCGGGGTACAATGAGCAGTTCTTC.

The rearrangement joins TRBV5-1 to TRBJ1-2; tentative D call: TRBD1 (5 bases). The CDR3 is 14 residues long. From germline, CDR1 is SGHRS and CDR2 YFSETQ. Between the trimmed V and J ends, which lost 4 bases and 0 bases, there was a span of 10 bases. Here the CDR3 reads CASSPGGANYGYTF. The CDR3 bases are TGCGCCAGCAGCCCGGGGGGTGCTAACTATGGCTACACCTTC. The whole variable domain, filled in from reference TRBV5-1 and TRBJ1-2, reads KAGVTQTPRYLIKTRGQQVTLSCSPISGHRSVSWYQQTPGQGLQFLFEYFSETQRNKGNFPGRFSGRQFSNSRSEMNVSTLELGDSALYLCASSPGGANYGYTFGSGTRLTVV.

The rearrangement joins TRBV6-5 to TRBJ2-7; TRBD1 matches at 7 bases. Germline V CDR1 and CDR2: MNHEY, SVGAGI. The ends lost 0 bases at V and 5 bases at J; junction bases unmatched: 4. The CDR3 extends over 14 amino acids. Written as DNA, the CDR3 is TGTGCCAGCAGTTACTCCACAGGGGCGAACGAGCAGTACTTC. Amino acid sequence: CASSYSTGANEQYF.

The rearrangement uses TRBV30 and TRBJ1-1; TRBD1 matches at 9 bases. Trimming cost V 5 bases and J 5 bases; bases outside gene matches: 6. This CDR3 contains 13 residues. The germline CDR1 and CDR2 sequences are GTSNPN and SVGIG (reference sequence). This CDR3 reads CAWVGQGGTEAFF. Here the CDR3 DNA reads TGTGCCTGGGTGGGACAGGGAGGAACTGAAGCTTTCTTT.

This sequence joins TRBV5-6 and TRBJ1-5, with 12 positions matching TRBD1. CDR3 size: 16 residues. V was clipped by 4 bases and J by 5 bases; unmatched bases: 7. CDR1 and CDR2 from the germline V gene are SGHDT and YYEEEE. The CDR3 sequence is CASSPGTGGFHQPQHF. DNA of the CDR3: TGTGCCAGCAGCCCCGGGACAGGGGGCTTTCATCAGCCCCAGCATTTT. The full variable domain, in which reference TRBV5-6 and TRBJ1-5 provide the parts outside the CDR3, is DAGVTQSPTHLIKTRGQQVTLRCSPKSGHDTVSWYQQALGQGPQFIFQYYEEEERQRGNFPDRFSGHQFPNYSSELNVNALLLGDSALYLCASSPGTGGFHQPQHFGDGTRLSIL.

CDR3 bases: TGTGCCAGCAGCGTAGGGGTGTCGGGAGAAAAACTGTTTTTT. It translates to CASSVGVSGEKLFF. The chain joins TRBV9 to TRBJ1-4; D is ambiguous. The CDR3 sequence is 14 residues long. Germline loops: CDR1 SGDLS, CDR2 YYNGEE. With 0 bases removed from V and 8 bases from J, the gap between germline ends came to 11 bases.

V gene TRBV5-1 combines with J gene TRBJ2-6, with TRBD1 as a possible D gene (6 bases). Deletions cut 2 bases from V and 4 bases from J, with 19 bases between. Germline CDR1 is SGHRS and CDR2 is YFSETQ. The CDR3 extends over 18 amino acids. This CDR3 reads CASSFVTGQSEGANVLTF. CDR3 bases: TGCGCCAGCAGCTTTGTTACAGGACAGTCAGAAGGGGCCAACGTCCTGACTTTC.

This chain connects TRBV7-7 to TRBJ1-5; D gene uncertain. This CDR3 has 13 residues. Germline V gives CDR1 SSHAT, CDR2 FNYEAQ (reference sequence). V lost 0 bases, J lost 5 bases, and 5 bases lay in between. Here the CDR3 reads CASSLARDQPQHF. CDR3 in DNA: TGTGCCAGCAGCTTAGCTAGAGATCAGCCCCAGCATTTT.

This chain uses TRBV11-3 with TRBJ2-3, with a possible D match to TRBD1 (5 bases). The germline gives CDR1 SGHNT, CDR2 YENEEA. V was pared by 4 bases and J by 0 bases, with 14 bases between. This CDR3 contains 16 residues. The CDR3 loop reads CASSSGGHPSTDTQYF. The CDR3 region has the DNA TGTGCCAGCAGCTCCGGTGGACATCCTAGCACAGATACGCAGTATTTT.

This chain connects TRBV3-1 (or the pseudogene TRBV3-2) to TRBJ1-1; TRBD1 agrees at 10 bases. Losses at the gene ends were 1 base for V and 3 bases for J; bases not matched to a gene: 5. Germline-derived CDR1 and CDR2 are LGHDT and YNNKEL (reference sequence). The CDR3 totals 16 residues. The CDR3 sequence: CASSQAGTGVYTEAFF. The CDR3 region has the DNA TGTGCCAGCAGCCAAGCCGGGACAGGGGTTTACACTGAAGCTTTCTTT.

V gene TRBV30 combines with J gene TRBJ1-2; D call uncertain. The V gene's germline CDR1 is GTSNPN and CDR2 SVGIG (reference sequence). This CDR3 has 15 residues. V lost 0 bases and J 2 bases, leaving 13 bases between the germline ends. This CDR3 is CAWSVLLWQNYGYTF. The CDR3 DNA reads as TGTGCCTGGAGTGTACTACTGTGGCAGAACTATGGCTACACCTTC. Together with reference TRBV30 and TRBJ1-2, the CDR3 gives the full variable domain: SQTIHQWPATLVQPVGSPLSLECTVEGTSNPNLYWYRQAAGRGLQLLFYSVGIGQISSEVPQNLSASRPQDRQFILSSKKLLLSDSGFYLCAWSVLLWQNYGYTFGSGTRLTVV.

This chain links TRBV3-1 (or the pseudogene TRBV3-2) with TRBJ1-6; 7 bases are shared with TRBD1. Unmatched junction bases numbered 7, after V lost 9 bases and J lost 5 bases. Germline V lookup: CDR1 LGHDT, CDR2 YNNKEL (reference sequence). The CDR3 covers 14 residues. CDR3 amino acids: CASTQGLDNSPLHF. The CDR3 nucleotides are TGTGCCAGTACACAGGGGCTTGATAATTCACCCCTCCACTTT.

This sequence joins TRBV3-1 (or the pseudogene TRBV3-2) and TRBJ2-7, with 9 positions matching TRBD1. The length of the CDR3 is 16 residues. The germline V gene encodes CDR1 LGHDT and CDR2 YNNKEL (reference sequence). Trimming cost V 3 bases and J 3 bases; bases outside gene matches: 9. CDR3 protein: CASSHVPGQGYYEQYF. Here the CDR3 DNA reads TGTGCCAGCAGCCATGTCCCGGGACAGGGCTACTACGAGCAGTACTTC.

V is TRBV2 and J is TRBJ1-3; D is perhaps TRBD1 (5 bases). Trimming left V 6 bases short and J 2 bases short, with 14 bases between. The CDR3 totals 15 residues. Germline V gives CDR1 SNHLY, CDR2 FYNNEI. CDR3 loop: CASRPREMAGNTIYF. The CDR3 DNA is TGTGCCAGCAGGCCCAGGGAAATGGCTGGAAACACCATATATTTT.